These T cell receptor beta chains were read from a single sample in a study of cytomegalovirus exposure and HLA in healthy donors. The assay was immunoSEQ multiplex PCR, and TCRdb's table has in-frame clones only and misses some. The sample has 95,000 to 100,000 clones, around a tenth seen once. The sequencing sample was made of PBMCs. The receptors originated from a man over 45 in good health and CMV-seropositive. CDR3s include the opening cysteine and the closing phenylalanine or tryptophan. Fields, in order: D gene, clone size, J gene, V gene, CDR3 DNA, CDR3 protein. The D gene is left open where the match is weak. Size tells how often a clone was seen (once, few, many) or the class of an expanded clone, and some rows leave it out.

>NA|few|TRBJ1-5|TRBV6-1
TGTGCCAGCAGTGGGCAGCGCCTGAGCAATCAGCCCCAGCATTTT
CASSGQRLSNQPQHF
>NA|NA|TRBJ2-1|TRBV4-1
TGCGCCAGCAGCCAAGATCCTGCGGCTTACAATGAGCAGTTCTTC
CASSQDPAAYNEQFF
>TRBD2|many|TRBJ2-1|TRBV2
TGTGCCAGCAGTGTTTCAGCGGGAGGCAATGAGCAGTTCTTC
CASSVSAGGNEQFF
>NA|few|TRBJ2-2|TRBV19
TGTGCCAGTATCGGGGCCGGGGAGCTGTTTTTT
CASIGAGELFF
>TRBD2|NA|TRBJ2-1|TRBV15
TGTGCCACCAGCGCAACCGGGACTAGCGGGAGAAATGAGCAGTTCTTC
CATSATGTSGRNEQFF
>NA|NA|TRBJ2-7|TRBV6-7
TGCCGTCCGGCTAGCGAGCAGTCCTACGAGCAGTACTTC
CRPASEQSYEQYF
>TRBD1|NA|TRBJ2-7|TRBV6-6
TGTGCCAGCAGTTCGGACAGGGCCCACGAGCAGTACTTC
CASSSDRAHEQYF
>TRBD1|NA|TRBJ2-1|TRBV29-1
TGCAGCGTTGGGGCCAGACAGGGGACAGGCAATGAGCAGTTCTTC
CSVGARQGTGNEQFF
>NA|NA|TRBJ2-5|TRBV15
TGTGCCACCAGCAGAGATCAGGGGGAGACCCAGTACTTC
CATSRDQGETQYF
>NA|many|TRBJ2-1|TRBV19
TGTGCCAGTAGTATTAAAGTGGGCGCTGAGCAGTTCTTC
CASSIKVGAEQFF
>TRBD1|NA|TRBJ1-4|TRBV11-2
TGTGCCAGCAGGGGACAGGGCACAACTAATGAAAAACTGTTTTTT
CASRGQGTTNEKLFF
>TRBD1|few|TRBJ2-4|TRBV4-1
TGCGCCAGCAGCCGTGGGACAGGACAGGGCAGAATAGCCAAAAACATTCAGTACTTC
CASSRGTGQGRIAKNIQYF
>NA|NA|TRBJ1-1|TRBV29-1
TGCAGCGTTGGACAGATTAACACTGAAGCTTTCTTT
CSVGQINTEAFF
>TRBD2|few|TRBJ2-1|TRBV6-5
TGTGCCAGCAGTTACTGGACTAGCGGGCGACCCCTGGAGAAGTTCTTC
CASSYWTSGRPLEKFF
>TRBD2|NA|TRBJ2-3|TRBV10-3
TGTGCCATCAGTGGAGCGGGAGGGAGCACAGATACGCAGTATTTT
CAISGAGGSTDTQYF
>NA|NA|TRBJ2-1|TRBV7-2
TGTGCCAGCAGACTAGCCGGAGGGTACAATGAGCAGTTCTTC
CASRLAGGYNEQFF
>NA|NA|TRBJ2-2|TRBV19
TGTGCCAGATTGACAGCGGGCACCGGGGAGCTGTTTTTT
CARLTAGTGELFF
>TRBD2|NA|TRBJ2-4|TRBV4-1
TGCGCCAGCAGCCAAGAGCGGGGGGTAGGGTCCAAAAACATTCAGTACTTC
CASSQERGVGSKNIQYF
>TRBD2|NA|TRBJ2-1|TRBV5-8
TGTGCCAGCAGCTCCGGGACTAGCGACAACAATGAGCAGTTCTTC
CASSSGTSDNNEQFF
>TRBD2|NA|TRBJ2-1|TRBV6-4
TGTGCCAGCAGTGACGAACTAGCGGGAGGGCCTTCGGACAATGAGCAGTTCTTC
CASSDELAGGPSDNEQFF
>NA|few|TRBJ1-1|TRBV7-3
TGTGCCAGCAGCTTAACGGCGGAGGGGAACACTGAAGCTTTCTTT
CASSLTAEGNTEAFF
>TRBD2|few|TRBJ2-1|TRBV4-1
TGCGCCAGCAGCCAAGATCTTGGAGCGGGAGTTGGTGAGCAGTTCTTC
CASSQDLGAGVGEQFF
>TRBD2|many|TRBJ2-7|TRBV7-6
TGTGCCAGCACCCCGCGGAGCGGGAGGACCTACGAGCAGTACTTC
CASTPRSGRTYEQYF
>TRBD2|few|TRBJ2-2|TRBV11-2
TGTGCCAGCAGCTTATCCGGGACTAGTTTAGGCGGGGAGCTGTTTTTT
CASSLSGTSLGGELFF
>NA|NA|TRBJ2-5|TRBV7-9
TGTGCCAGCAGCAATTCCGCCAGGGGAGAAGAGACCCAGTACTTC
CASSNSARGEETQYF
>NA|NA|TRBJ2-7|TRBV10-3
TGTGCCATCAGTGGTTCTCAGGCGGCGGGGGCGAAAGAGCAGTACTTC
CAISGSQAAGAKEQYF
>TRBD2|few|TRBJ2-7|TRBV6-5
TGTGCCAGCAGTCCCGGACTAGCGTTATCCTACGAGCAGTACTTC
CASSPGLALSYEQYF
>TRBD1|NA|TRBJ2-7|TRBV6-1
TGTGCCAGCAGTGAAAGTCCCTCCGGGACAGGTTCCTACGAGCAGTACTTC
CASSESPSGTGSYEQYF
>NA|few|TRBJ2-3|TRBV28
TGTGCCAGCATTAGTGAAGGCGGGATCGGGCATTTT
CASISEGGIGHF
>NA|NA|TRBJ1-6|TRBV11-3
TGTGCCAGCAGCTTGGGCAGGAATTCACCCCTCCACTTT
CASSLGRNSPLHF
>TRBD1|NA|TRBJ1-4|TRBV5-4
TGTGCCAGCAGCTTGGGGGGACCGGGACAGGGAGGTGAAAAACTGTTTTTT
CASSLGGPGQGGEKLFF
>NA|NA|TRBJ2-1|TRBV12-1
TGTGCCAGCAGCCGAAGCGAGACAGGGAAAAAAGATGAGCAGTTCTTC
CASSRSETGKKDEQFF
>TRBD2|NA|TRBJ2-1|TRBV27
TGTGCCAGCAGTTTATATCTCCTAGCGGCTGGGGGTGAGCAGTTCTTC
CASSLYLLAAGGEQFF
>NA|NA|TRBJ2-1|TRBV28
TGTGCCAGCAGCCGAGGGAGGAGGGGCAACAATGAGCAGTTCTTC
CASSRGRRGNNEQFF
>TRBD1|few|TRBJ2-7|TRBV7-3
TGTGCCAGCCGTCAGACAGGGTCCTACGAGCAGTACTTC
CASRQTGSYEQYF
>NA|NA|TRBJ1-6|TRBV6-5
TGTGCCAGCAGTTACTCGGGCAATTCACCCCTCCACTTT
CASSYSGNSPLHF
>TRBD2|NA|TRBJ2-5|TRBV7-2
TGTGCCAGCAGTCCGCCAGGCGGGGGTCGAGAGACCCAGTACTTC
CASSPPGGGRETQYF
>NA|once|TRBJ2-1|TRBV27
TGTGCCAGCAGTTCCTACAGGGAGTCCCTGCTCAATGAGCAGTTCTTC
CASSSYRESLLNEQFF
>NA|NA|TRBJ2-1|TRBV10-3
TGTGCCATCAGTGAGTCGGGTCGGGAGCATTACTTCTTC
CAISESGREHYFF
>TRBD2|NA|TRBJ2-1|TRBV7-3
TGTGCCAGCAGCTTAAGTCCTAGCGGGTACAATGAGCAGTTCTTC
CASSLSPSGYNEQFF
>TRBD1|few|TRBJ2-4|TRBV28
TGTGCCAGCAACAGGGGTGTGGACATTCAGTACTTC
CASNRGVDIQYF
>NA|NA|TRBJ1-3|TRBV10-1
TGCGCCAGCAGTGACGGACAGGGAAACACCATATATTTT
CASSDGQGNTIYF
>TRBD2|NA|TRBJ2-5|TRBV11-2
TGTGCCAGCAGCTTCTCCATTTCGCGGGAGGGCCGGGAGACCCAGTACTTC
CASSFSISREGRETQYF